Below are 3 T cell receptor beta chains sequenced from a single sample in a study of regulatory dendritic cells for organ transplantation. Assay used: immunoSEQ multiplex PCR; TCRdb lists only in-frame clones, some missing. This table holds under 40,000 clones, under 95% found once. Sequencing was performed on naive CD8+ T cells from blood. The subset denotes: CD45RA+ naive T cells. The receptor source for this set is a human donor in good health.

The chain combines TRBV19 with TRBJ1-2, with TRBD1 matching over 7 bases. With 7 bases clipped from V and 0 bases from J, the junction kept 11 bases outside the gene matches. Germline lookup yields CDR1 LNHDA and CDR2 SQIVND (reference sequence). This CDR3 is 16 amino acids long. The DNA of the CDR3 is TGTGCCAGTAAGAACAGGGGCGTTGGAGCTAACTATGGCTACACCTTC. The encoded protein is CASKNRGVGANYGYTF.

The chain is built from TRBV25-1 and TRBJ2-5, with 8 bases that match TRBD1. The J segment lost 3 bases and the V segment lost 1 base, leaving 4 bases of the junction unmatched. Germline V CDR1 and CDR2: MGHDK, SYGVNS. There are 15 residues in the CDR3. The DNA for the CDR3 is TGTGCCAGCAGTGAATGGTCGGACAGGGAAGAGACCCAGTACTTC. Its protein is CASSEWSDREETQYF.

The chain has TRBV7-2 and TRBJ1-4; D possibly corresponds to TRBD1 (6 bases). There are 15 residues in the CDR3. V was cut by 7 bases and J by 6 bases, with 18 bases left in between. Germline CDR1 reads SGHTA; CDR2 reads FQGNSA. The CDR3 sequence: CASNYPTRGDEKLFF. The CDR3 DNA sequence: TGTGCCAGCAATTACCCTACAAGGGGGGATGAAAAACTGTTTTTT.